This TCR beta chain was profiled in a study of T cell responses to AZD1222 COVID-19 vaccine. General study results and limits: It was only after the peak T cell response that any repertoires were sampled. Reports indicate that nearly half of spike-specific TCRs are directed at unmutated variant regions. Seropositive status at baseline applied to only six AZD1222 recipients.

Libraries were prepared by immunoSEQ multiplex PCR; TCRdb keeps only in-frame clonotypes and omits some of them. The sample lists 90,000 to 110,000 clones; approximately 86% were seen once. About this clone itself: Antigen unknown.

The specimen was peripheral blood, collected on day 0 of AZD1222 vaccination. The TCR sequence derives from an adult in good health.

Here the CDR3 DNA reads TGTGCCAGCAGTTTGGGACGGCTCTCCCAAGAGACCCAGTACTTC. Protein sequence: CASSLGRLSQETQYF. The chain combines TRBV6-5 with TRBJ2-5; tentatively, D is TRBD1 or TRBD2 (5 bases each). The germline gives CDR1 MNHEY, CDR2 SVGAGI. CDR3 length equals 15 residues. The V and J ends lost 4 bases and 1 base respectively, with 13 bases between them.